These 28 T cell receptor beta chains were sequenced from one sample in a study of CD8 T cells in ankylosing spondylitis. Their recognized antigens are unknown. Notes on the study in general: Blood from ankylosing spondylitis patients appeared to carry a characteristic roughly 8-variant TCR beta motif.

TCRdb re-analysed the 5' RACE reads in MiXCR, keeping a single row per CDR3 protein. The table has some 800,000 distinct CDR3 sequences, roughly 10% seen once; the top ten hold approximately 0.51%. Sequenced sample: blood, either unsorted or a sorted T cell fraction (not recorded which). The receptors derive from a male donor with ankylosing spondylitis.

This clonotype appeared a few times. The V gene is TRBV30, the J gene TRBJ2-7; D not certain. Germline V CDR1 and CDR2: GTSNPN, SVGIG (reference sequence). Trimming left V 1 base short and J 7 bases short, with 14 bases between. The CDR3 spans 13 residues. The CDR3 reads CAWSEGSYWEQYF. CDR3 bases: TGTGCCTGGAGTGAAGGATCCTACTGGGAGCAGTACTTC.

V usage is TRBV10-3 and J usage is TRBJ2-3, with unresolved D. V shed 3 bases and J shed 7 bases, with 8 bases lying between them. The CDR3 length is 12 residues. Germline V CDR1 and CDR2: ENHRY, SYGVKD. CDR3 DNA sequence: TGTGCCATCAGTGAAATGTTTAATACGCAGTATTTT. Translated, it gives CAISEMFNTQYF.

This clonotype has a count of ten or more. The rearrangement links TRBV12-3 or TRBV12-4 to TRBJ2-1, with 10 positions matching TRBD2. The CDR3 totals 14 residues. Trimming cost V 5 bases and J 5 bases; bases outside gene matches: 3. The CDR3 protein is CASSPLAGDNEQFF. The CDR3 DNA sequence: TGTGCCAGCAGTCCTCTAGCGGGAGACAATGAGCAGTTCTTC.

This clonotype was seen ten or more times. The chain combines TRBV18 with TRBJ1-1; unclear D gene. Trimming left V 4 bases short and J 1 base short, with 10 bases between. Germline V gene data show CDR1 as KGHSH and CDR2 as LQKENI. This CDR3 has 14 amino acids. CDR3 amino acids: CASSLAQANTEAFF. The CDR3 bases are TGTGCCAGCTCACTAGCCCAGGCGAACACTGAAGCTTTCTTT.

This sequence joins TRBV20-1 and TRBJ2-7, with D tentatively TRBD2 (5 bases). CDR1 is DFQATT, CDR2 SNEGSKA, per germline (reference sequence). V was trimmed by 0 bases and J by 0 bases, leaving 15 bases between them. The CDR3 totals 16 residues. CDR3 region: CSARDPRGPNSYEQYF. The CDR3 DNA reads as TGCAGTGCTAGAGATCCCCGGGGTCCGAACTCCTACGAGCAGTACTTC.

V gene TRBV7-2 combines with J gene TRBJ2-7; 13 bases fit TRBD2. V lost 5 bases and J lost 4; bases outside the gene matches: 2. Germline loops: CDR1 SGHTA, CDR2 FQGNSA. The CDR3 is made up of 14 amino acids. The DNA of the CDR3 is TGTGCCAGCAGCCAGACTAGCGGGAGGTACGAGCAGTACTTC. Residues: CASSQTSGRYEQYF. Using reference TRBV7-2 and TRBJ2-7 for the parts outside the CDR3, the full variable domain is GAGVSQSPSNKVTEKGKDVELRCDPISGHTALYWYRQSLGQGLEFLIYFQGNSAPDKSGLPSDRFSAERTGGSVSTLTIQRTQQEDSAVYLCASSQTSGRYEQYFGPGTRLTVT.

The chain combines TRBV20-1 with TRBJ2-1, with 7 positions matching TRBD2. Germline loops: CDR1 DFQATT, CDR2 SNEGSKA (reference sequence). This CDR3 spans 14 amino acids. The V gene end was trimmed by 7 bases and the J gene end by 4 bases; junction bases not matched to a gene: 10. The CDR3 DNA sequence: TGCAGTGACAGTCGCGGGAGTCCATACAATGAGCAGTTCTTC. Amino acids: CSDSRGSPYNEQFF.

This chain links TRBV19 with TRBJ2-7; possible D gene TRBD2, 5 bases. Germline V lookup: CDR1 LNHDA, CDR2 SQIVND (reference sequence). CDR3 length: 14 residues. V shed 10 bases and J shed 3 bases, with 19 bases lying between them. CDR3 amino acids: CATSPRGAIYEQYF. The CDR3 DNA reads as TGTGCCACTTCACCCCGGGGAGCTATCTACGAGCAGTACTTC.

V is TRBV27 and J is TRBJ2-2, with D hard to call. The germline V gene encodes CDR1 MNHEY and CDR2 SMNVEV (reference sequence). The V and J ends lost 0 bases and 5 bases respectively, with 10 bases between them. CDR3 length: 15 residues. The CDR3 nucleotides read TGTGCCAGCAGTTTATCGCCGGGTCGGACCGGGGAGCTGTTTTTT. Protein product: CASSLSPGRTGELFF.

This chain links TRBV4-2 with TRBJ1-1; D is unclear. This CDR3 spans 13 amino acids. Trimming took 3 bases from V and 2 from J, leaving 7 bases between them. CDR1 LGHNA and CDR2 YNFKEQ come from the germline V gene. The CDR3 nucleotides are TGTGCCAGCAGCCAGCAGATCAACACTGAAGCTTTCTTT. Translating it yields CASSQQINTEAFF.

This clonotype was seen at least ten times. The CDR3, as DNA: TGTGCCTGGAGTTTGGGGTTCACTGAAGCTTTCTTT. It is translated as CAWSLGFTEAFF. The genes are TRBV30 and TRBJ1-1; D gene unclear. The CDR3 loop spans 12 amino acids. V was cut by 2 bases and J by 4 bases, with 8 bases left in between. CDR1 is GTSNPN, CDR2 SVGIG, per germline (reference sequence).

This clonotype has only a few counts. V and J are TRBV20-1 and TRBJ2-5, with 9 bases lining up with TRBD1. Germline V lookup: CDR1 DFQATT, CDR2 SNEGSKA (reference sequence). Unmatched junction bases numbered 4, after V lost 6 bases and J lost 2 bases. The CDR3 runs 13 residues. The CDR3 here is CSADGTGQETQYF. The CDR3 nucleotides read TGCAGTGCAGACGGGACAGGGCAAGAGACCCAGTACTTC.

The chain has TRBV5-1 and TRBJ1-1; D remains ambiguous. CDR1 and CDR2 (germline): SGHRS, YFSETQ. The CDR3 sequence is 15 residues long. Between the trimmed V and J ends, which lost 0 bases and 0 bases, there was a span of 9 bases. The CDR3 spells CASSLGAEMNTEAFF. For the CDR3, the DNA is TGCGCCAGCAGCTTGGGTGCGGAGATGAACACTGAAGCTTTCTTT. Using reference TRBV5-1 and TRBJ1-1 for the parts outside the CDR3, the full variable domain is KAGVTQTPRYLIKTRGQQVTLSCSPISGHRSVSWYQQTPGQGLQFLFEYFSETQRNKGNFPGRFSGRQFSNSRSEMNVSTLELGDSALYLCASSLGAEMNTEAFFGQGTRLTVV.

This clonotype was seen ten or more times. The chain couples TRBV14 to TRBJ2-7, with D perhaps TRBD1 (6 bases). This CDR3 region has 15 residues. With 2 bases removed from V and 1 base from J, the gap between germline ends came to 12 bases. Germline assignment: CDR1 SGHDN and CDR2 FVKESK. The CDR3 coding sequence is TGTGCCAGCAGCCAAAGGGGAGACAGGTCCTACGAGCAGTACTTC. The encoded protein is CASSQRGDRSYEQYF.

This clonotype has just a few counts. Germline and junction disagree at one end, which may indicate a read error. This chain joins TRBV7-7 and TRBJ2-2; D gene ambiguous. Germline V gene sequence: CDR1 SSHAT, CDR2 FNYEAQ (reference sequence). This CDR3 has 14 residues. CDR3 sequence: CASSFEMNTGELFF. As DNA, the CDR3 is TGTGCTAGCAGCTTTGAGATGAACACCGGGGAGCTGTTTTTT. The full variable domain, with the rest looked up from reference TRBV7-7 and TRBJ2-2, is GAGVSQSPRYKVTKRGQDVTLRCDPISSHATLYWYQQALGQGPEFLTYFNYEAQPDKSGLPSDRFSAERPEGSISTLTIQRTEQRDSAMYRCASSFEMNTGELFFGEGSRLTVL.

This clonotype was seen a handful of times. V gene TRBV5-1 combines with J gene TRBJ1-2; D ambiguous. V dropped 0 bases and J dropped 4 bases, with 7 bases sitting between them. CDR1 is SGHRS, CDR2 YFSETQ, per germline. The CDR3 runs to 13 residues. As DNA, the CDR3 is TGCGCCAGCAGCTTGGGGGCCTTCTATGGCTACACCTTC. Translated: CASSLGAFYGYTF.

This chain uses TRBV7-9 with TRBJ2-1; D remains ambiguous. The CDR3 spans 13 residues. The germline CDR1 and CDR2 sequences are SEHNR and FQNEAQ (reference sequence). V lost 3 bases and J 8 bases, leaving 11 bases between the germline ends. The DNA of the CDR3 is TGTGCCAGCAGCTTCCTGATTAGGGATGAGCAGTTCTTC. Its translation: CASSFLIRDEQFF. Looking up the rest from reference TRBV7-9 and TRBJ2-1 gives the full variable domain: DTGVSQNPRHKITKRGQNVTFRCDPISEHNRLYWYRQTLGQGPEFLTYFQNEAQLEKSRLLSDRFSAERPKGSFSTLEIQRTEQGDSAMYLCASSFLIRDEQFFGPGTRLTVL.

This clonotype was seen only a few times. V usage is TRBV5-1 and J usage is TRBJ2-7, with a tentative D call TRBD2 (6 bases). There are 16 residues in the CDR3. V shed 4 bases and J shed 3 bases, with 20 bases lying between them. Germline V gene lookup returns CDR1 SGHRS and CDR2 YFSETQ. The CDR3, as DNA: TGCGCCAGCAGCCTTAATCCGGGACTTTCCCTCTACGAGCAGTACTTC. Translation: CASSLNPGLSLYEQYF.

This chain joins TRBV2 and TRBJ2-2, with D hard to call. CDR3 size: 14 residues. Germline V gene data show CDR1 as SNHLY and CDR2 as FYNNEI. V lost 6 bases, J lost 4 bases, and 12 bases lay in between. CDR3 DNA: TGTGCCAGCAGGGCAGGTAGAGGCACCGGGGAGCTGTTTTTT. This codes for CASRAGRGTGELFF. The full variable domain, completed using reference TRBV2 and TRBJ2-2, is EPEVTQTPSHQVTQMGQEVILRCVPISNHLYFYWYRQILGQKVEFLVSFYNNEISEKSEIFDDQFSVERPDGSNFTLKIRSTKLEDSAMYFCASRAGRGTGELFFGEGSRLTVL.

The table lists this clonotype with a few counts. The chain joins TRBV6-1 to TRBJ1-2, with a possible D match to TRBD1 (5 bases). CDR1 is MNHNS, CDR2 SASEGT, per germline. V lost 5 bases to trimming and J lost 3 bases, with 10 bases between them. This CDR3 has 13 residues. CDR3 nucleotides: TGTGCCAGCAGTCCCCAGGGTCACTATGGCTACACCTTC. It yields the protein CASSPQGHYGYTF.

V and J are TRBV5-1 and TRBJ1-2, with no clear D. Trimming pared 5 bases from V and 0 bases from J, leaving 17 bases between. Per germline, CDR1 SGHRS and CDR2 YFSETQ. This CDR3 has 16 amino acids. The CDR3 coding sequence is TGCGCCAGCAGTCCGAGCCCCGGATGGGCTAACTATGGCTACACCTTC. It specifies CASSPSPGWANYGYTF.

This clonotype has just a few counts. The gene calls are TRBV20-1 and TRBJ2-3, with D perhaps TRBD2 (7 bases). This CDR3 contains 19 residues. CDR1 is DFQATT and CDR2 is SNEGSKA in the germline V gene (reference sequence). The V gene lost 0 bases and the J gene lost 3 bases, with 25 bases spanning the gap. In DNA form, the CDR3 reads TGCAGTGCTAGAGATCCCTCTCGTGGCCGAAGGGGGGGGACAGATACGCAGTATTTT. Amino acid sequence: CSARDPSRGRRGGTDTQYF.

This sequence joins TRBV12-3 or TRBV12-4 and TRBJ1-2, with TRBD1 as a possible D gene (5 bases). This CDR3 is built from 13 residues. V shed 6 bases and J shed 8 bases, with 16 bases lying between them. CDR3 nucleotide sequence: TGTGCCAGCAGCCAGGGTCAGGGATTAGGCTACACCTTC. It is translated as CASSQGQGLGYTF.

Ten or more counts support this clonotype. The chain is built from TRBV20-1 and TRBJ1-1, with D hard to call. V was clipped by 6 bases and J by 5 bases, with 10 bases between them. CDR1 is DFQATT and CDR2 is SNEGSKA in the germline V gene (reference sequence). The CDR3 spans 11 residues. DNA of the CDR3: TGCAGTGCAATTGCCGAGACTGAAGCTTTCTTT. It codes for CSAIAETEAFF.

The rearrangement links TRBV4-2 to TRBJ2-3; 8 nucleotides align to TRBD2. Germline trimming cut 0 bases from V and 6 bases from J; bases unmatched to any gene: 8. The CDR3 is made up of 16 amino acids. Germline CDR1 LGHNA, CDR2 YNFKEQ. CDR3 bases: TGTGCCAGCAGCCAAGATAACGGGAGGGGGGATGATACGCAGTATTTT. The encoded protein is CASSQDNGRGDDTQYF.

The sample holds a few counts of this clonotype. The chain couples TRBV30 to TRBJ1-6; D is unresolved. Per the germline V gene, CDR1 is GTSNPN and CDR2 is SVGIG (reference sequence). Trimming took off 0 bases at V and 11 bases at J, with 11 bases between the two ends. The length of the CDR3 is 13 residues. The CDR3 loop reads CAWSVYPRTPLHF. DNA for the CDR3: TGTGCCTGGAGTGTCTACCCCAGGACACCCCTCCACTTT.

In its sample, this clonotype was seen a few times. CDR3 sequence (DNA): TGTGCCAGCAGCCAAGATTACGGGGGTCAGCCCCAGCATTTT. Amino acid sequence: CASSQDYGGQPQHF. V gene TRBV4-2 combines with J gene TRBJ1-5; D is perhaps TRBD1 (5 bases). With 0 bases removed from V and 6 bases from J, the gap between germline ends came to 9 bases. The CDR3 sequence is 14 residues long. Germline lookup yields CDR1 LGHNA and CDR2 YNFKEQ.

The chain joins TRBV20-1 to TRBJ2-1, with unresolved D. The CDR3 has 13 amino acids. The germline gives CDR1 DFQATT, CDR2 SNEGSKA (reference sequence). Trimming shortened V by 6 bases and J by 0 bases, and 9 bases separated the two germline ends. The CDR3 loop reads CSAAQDSYNEQFF. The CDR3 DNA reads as TGCAGTGCCGCTCAAGACTCCTACAATGAGCAGTTCTTC.